The present T cell receptor beta chain was sequenced within a study of Graves' ophthalmopathy and Graves' hyperthyroidism. This clonotype was counted many times. Moderately to severely active ophthalmopathy under 3 months, CAS at least 3, NOSPECS at least 4. Exclusion criteria comprised other autoimmune diseases, uncontrolled infections, pregnancy or lactation in patients. Investigators amplified TCR beta CDR3 regions from RNA transcripts. The first-round RT-PCR employed HTBI primers together with the Qiagen OneStep RT-PCR kit. A multiplex PCR was then performed as the second round. TCRdb recomputed calls from the multiplex PCR reads with MiXCR, one row per CDR3 protein. The profile shows more than 550,000 distinct CDR3 sequences, about 40% of them singletons. The CDR3 is 15 residues long. Trimming cost V 0 bases and J 2 bases, with 8 bases left between them. Germline values: CDR1 SGDLS, CDR2 YYNGEE.

This sequence was found in an adult man with Graves' ophthalmopathy. The V gene is TRBV9, the J gene TRBJ1-4; D unclear. The sample consisted of peripheral blood. CDR3 DNA: TGTGCCAGCAGCGTAGCCGGAGGGACTAATGAAAAACTGTTTTTT. Translation: CASSVAGGTNEKLFF.